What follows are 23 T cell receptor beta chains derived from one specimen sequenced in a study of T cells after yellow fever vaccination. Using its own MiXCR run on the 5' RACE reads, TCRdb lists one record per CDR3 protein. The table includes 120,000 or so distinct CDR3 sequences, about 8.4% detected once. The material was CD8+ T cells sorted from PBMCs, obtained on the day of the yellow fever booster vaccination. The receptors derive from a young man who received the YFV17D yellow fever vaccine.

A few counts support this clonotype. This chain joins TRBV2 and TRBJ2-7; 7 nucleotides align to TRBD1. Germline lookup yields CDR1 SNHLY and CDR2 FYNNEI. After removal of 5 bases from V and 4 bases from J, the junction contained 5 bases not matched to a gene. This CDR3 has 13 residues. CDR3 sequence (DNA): TGTGCCAGCAGTTATGGACAGGCGTACGAGCAGTACGTC. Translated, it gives CASSYGQAYEQYV.

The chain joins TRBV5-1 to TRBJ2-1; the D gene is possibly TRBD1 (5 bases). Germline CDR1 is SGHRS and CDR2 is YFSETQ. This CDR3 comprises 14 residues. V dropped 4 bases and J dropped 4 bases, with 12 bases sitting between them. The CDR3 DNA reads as TGCGCCAGCAGCCCCTACAGGAATTACAATGAGCAGTTCTTC. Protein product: CASSPYRNYNEQFF.

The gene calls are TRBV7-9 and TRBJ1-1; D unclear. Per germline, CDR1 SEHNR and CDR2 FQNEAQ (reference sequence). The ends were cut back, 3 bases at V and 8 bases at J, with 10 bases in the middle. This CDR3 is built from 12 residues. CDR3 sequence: CASSFGGAEAFF. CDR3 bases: TGTGCCAGCAGCTTTGGTGGAGCAGAAGCTTTCTTT.

This CDR3 is CATSPAPGNPTNEKLFF. The DNA for the CDR3 is TGTGCCACCAGCCCTGCCCCGGGGAATCCAACTAATGAAAAACTGTTTTTT. This chain links TRBV15 with TRBJ1-4; D call uncertain. The V gene's germline CDR1 is LNHNV and CDR2 YYDKDF (reference sequence). Trimming stripped 5 bases from V and 0 bases from J, with 16 bases between. The CDR3 is 17 amino acids.

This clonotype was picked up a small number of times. The CDR3 protein is CASSMGQGAYEQYF. The CDR3 DNA follows: TGCGCCAGCAGCATGGGACAGGGGGCCTACGAGCAGTACTTC. The J gene is TRBJ2-7, the V gene TRBV4-3, with 11 bases aligning to TRBD1. With 5 bases clipped from V and 2 bases from J, the junction kept 2 bases outside the gene matches. The germline CDR1 and CDR2 sequences are LGHNA and YSLEER. The CDR3 extends over 14 amino acids.

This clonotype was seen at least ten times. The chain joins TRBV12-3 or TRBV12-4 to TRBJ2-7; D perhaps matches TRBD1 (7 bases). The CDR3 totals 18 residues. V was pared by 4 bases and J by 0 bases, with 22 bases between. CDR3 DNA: TGTGCCAGCAGTTACGACGCGGAGGGGGCACTCCCCTCCTACGAGCAGTACGTC. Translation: CASSYDAEGALPSYEQYV.

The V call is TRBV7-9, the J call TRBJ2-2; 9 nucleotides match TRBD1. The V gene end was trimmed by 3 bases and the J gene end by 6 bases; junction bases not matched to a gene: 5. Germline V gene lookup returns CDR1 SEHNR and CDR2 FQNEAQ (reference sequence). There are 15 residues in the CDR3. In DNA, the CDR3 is TGTGCCAGCAGCTTCTCGGGACAGGGACCCGGGGAGCTGTTTTTT. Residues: CASSFSGQGPGELFF.

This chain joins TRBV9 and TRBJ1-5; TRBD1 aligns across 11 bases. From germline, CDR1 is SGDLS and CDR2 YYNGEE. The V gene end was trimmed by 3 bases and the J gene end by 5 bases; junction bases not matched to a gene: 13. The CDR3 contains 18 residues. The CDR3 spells CASSAGQGAGDGHQPQHF. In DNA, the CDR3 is TGTGCCAGCAGCGCTGGACAGGGGGCGGGAGATGGGCATCAGCCCCAGCATTTT.

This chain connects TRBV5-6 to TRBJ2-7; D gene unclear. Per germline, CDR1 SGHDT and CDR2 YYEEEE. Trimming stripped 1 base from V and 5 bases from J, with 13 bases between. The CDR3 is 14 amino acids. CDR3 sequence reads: CASSLILLSNEQYV. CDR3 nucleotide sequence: TGTGCCAGCAGCTTGATACTACTGTCCAACGAGCAGTACGTC.

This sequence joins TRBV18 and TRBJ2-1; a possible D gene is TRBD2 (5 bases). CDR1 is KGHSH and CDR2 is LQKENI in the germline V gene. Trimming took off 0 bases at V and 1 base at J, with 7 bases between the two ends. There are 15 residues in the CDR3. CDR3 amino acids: CASSPPRRSYNEQFF. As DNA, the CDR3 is TGTGCCAGCTCACCACCGAGGAGGTCCTACAATGAGCAGTTCTTC.

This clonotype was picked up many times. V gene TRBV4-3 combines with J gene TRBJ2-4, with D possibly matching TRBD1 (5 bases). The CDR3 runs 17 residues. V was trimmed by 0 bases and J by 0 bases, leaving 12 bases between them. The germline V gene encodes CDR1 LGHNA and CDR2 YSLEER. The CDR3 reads CASSQDLGPRAKNIQYF. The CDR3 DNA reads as TGCGCCAGCAGCCAAGATCTGGGGCCCAGAGCCAAAAACATTCAGTACTTC.

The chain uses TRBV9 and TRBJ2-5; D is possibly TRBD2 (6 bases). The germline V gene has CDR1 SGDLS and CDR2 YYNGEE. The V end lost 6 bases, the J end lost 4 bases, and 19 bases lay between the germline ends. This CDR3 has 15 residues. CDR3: CASTLGGGAGETQYF. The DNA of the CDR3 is TGTGCCAGCACCCTGGGTGGCGGGGCCGGAGAGACCCAGTACTTC.

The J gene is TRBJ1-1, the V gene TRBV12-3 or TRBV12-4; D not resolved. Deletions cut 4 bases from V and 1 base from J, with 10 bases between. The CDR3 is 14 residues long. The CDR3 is CASSSGLKNTEAFF. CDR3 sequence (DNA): TGTGCCAGCAGTTCGGGCCTGAAGAACACTGAAGCTTTCTTT.

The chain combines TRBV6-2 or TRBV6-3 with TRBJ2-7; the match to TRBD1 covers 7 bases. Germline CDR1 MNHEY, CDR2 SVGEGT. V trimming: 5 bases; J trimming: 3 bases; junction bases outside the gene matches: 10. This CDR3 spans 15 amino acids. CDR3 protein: CASSTGTVGSYEQYF. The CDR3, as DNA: TGTGCCAGCAGTACGGGGACAGTGGGAAGCTACGAGCAGTACTTC.

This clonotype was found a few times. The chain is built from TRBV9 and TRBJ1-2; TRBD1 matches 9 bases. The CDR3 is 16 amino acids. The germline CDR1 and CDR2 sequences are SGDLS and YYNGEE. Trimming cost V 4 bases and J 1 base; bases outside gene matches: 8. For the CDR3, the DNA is TGTGCCAGCAGCCTGGACAGGGGAAGAAGTAACTATGGCTACACCTTC. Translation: CASSLDRGRSNYGYTF.

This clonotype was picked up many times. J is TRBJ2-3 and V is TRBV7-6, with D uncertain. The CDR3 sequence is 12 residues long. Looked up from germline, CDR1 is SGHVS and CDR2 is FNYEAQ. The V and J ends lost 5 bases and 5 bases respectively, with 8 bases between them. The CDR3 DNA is TGTGCCAGCAGCCGTTTCGAAGATACGCAGTATTTT. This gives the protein CASSRFEDTQYF.

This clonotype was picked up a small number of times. Here the CDR3 DNA reads TGTGCCAGTACCCCGGATAGGGCCAATGAGCAGTTCTTC. Translated, it gives CASTPDRANEQFF. The chain links TRBV16 to TRBJ2-1; D ambiguous. Germline values: CDR1 KGHSY, CDR2 FQNENV. V gave up 9 bases and J gave up 6 bases, with 15 bases separating them. CDR3 length equals 13 residues.

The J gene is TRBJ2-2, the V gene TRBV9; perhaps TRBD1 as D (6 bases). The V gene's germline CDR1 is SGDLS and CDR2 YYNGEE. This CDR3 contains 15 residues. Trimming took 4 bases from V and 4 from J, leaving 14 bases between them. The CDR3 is CASSNRDTSTGELFF. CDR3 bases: TGTGCCAGCAGCAACCGGGACACAAGCACCGGGGAGCTGTTTTTT. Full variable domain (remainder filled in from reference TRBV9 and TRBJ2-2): DSGVTQTPKHLITATGQRVTLRCSPRSGDLSVYWYQQSLDQGLQFLIQYYNGEERAKGNILERFSAQQFPDLHSELNLSSLELGDSALYFCASSNRDTSTGELFFGEGSRLTVL.

CDR3 region: CASSATHYGAGTDTQYF. The CDR3 DNA reads as TGTGCCAGCAGCGCCACCCATTACGGTGCCGGCACAGATACGCAGTATTTT. The chain uses TRBV9 and TRBJ2-3; unclear D gene. V was shortened by 3 bases and J by 1 base, with 18 bases between the two germline ends. This CDR3 has 17 residues. The germline V gene has CDR1 SGDLS and CDR2 YYNGEE.

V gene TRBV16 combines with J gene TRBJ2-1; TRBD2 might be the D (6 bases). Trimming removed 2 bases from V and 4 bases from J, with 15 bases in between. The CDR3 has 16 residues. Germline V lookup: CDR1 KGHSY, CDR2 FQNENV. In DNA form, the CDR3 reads TGTGCCAGCAGCCAAGACGGTGGTCGGGGGTACAATGAGCAGTTCTTC. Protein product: CASSQDGGRGYNEQFF.

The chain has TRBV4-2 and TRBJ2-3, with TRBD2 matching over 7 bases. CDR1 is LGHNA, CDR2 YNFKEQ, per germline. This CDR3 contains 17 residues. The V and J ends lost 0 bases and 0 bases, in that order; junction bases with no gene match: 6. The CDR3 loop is CASSQDQRGLSTDTQYF. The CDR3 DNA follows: TGTGCCAGCAGCCAAGATCAGCGGGGCCTTAGCACAGATACGCAGTATTTT.

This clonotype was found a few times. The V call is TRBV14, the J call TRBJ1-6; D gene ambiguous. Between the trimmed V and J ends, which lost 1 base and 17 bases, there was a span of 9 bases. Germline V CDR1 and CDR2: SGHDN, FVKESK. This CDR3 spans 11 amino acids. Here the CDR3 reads CASSQGDGIHF. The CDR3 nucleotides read TGTGCCAGCAGCCAAGGTGACGGGATCCACTTT.

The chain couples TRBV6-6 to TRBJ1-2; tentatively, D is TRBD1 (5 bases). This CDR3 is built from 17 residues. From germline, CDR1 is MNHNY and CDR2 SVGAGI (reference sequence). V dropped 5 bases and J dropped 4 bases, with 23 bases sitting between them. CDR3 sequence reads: CASSRTQIPGTTYGYTF. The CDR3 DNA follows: TGTGCCAGCAGTCGCACCCAGATTCCCGGGACGACCTATGGCTACACCTTC.